This TCR beta chain derives from a study of control samples from healthy donors and cancer patients. Germline assignment: CDR1 SGDLS and CDR2 YYNGEE. V was clipped by 1 base and J by 4 bases, with 7 bases between them. The CDR3 has 13 amino acids. The assay was immunoSEQ multiplex PCR, and TCRdb's table has in-frame clones only and misses some. Among about 130,000 clones listed, over 75% were seen once. What was sequenced was blood. The chain joins TRBV9 to TRBJ2-3; no firm D call. The TCR originated in a man aged 18 to 30 in good health. CDR3 nucleotide sequence: TGTGCCAGCAGCGTACCATCCGCAGATACGCAGTATTTT. Its protein product is CASSVPSADTQYF. Combining the CDR3 with reference TRBV9 and TRBJ2-3 gives the whole variable domain DSGVTQTPKHLITATGQRVTLRCSPRSGDLSVYWYQQSLDQGLQFLIQYYNGEERAKGNILERFSAQQFPDLHSELNLSSLELGDSALYFCASSVPSADTQYFGPGTRLTVL.